What follows is one T cell receptor beta chain and its context. What it recognizes is unknown. The record originates from a study of cytomegalovirus exposure and HLA in healthy donors. General study results and limits: A link between a missense DCLRE1C variant and TCR beta V- and J-gene trimming emerged from a later analysis. The study assumed roughly uniform donor sequencing depth for presence/absence analyses.

The PCR made use of 60 Vbeta and 13 Jbeta primers. Original processing notes: Roughly 10 million shared chains were among approximately 80 million unique TCR beta chains counted in a later analysis. Clones were read by immunoSEQ multiplex PCR, and TCRdb kept only the in-frame ones, dropping some. Clone size and the V and J calls come from that table; the DNA yielded D and trimming. The profile shows some 140,000 clones, around three quarters of them singletons. There was no recording of CMV serostatus for this donor. The CDR3 has 18 amino acids. Trimming removed 4 bases from V and 5 bases from J; junction bases left unmatched: 15. Germline CDR1 is MDHEN and CDR2 is SYDVKM.

The receptor was derived from a man younger than 45 in good health. Material: PBMCs. The rearrangement uses TRBV28 and TRBJ2-5; TRBD2 matches 11 bases. The CDR3 spells CASSSLGGLAEVWETQYF. In nucleotides, the CDR3 is TGTGCCAGCAGTTCGCTAGGGGGACTAGCGGAGGTATGGGAGACCCAGTACTTC.